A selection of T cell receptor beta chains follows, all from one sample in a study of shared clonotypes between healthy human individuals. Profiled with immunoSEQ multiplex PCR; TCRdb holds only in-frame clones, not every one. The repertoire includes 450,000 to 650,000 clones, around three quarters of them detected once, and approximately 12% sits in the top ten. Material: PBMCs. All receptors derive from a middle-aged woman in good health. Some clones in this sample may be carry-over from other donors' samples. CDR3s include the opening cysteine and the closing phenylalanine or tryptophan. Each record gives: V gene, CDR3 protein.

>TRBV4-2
CASSQLLVLFRNEQYF
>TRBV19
CASSIRDTSNQPQHF
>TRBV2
CASLVGTDTQYF
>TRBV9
CASSVSPSAGNTIYF
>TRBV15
CATSRDPGYGNTIYF
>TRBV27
CASSLVETQYF
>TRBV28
CASSLDRDSTDTQYF
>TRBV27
CASNSLDRGFGKAFF
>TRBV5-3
CARSLKKSTSGGTYNEQFF
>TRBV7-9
CASSLGQLGSYEQYF
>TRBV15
CATKTGSTGELFF
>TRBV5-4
CASSFGGALGTEAFF
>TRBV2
CASRKGVIAEETQYF
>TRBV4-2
CASSQALAGGPSTDTQYF
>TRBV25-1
CASSPTGLDIQYF
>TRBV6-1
CASSGRPSTVYEQYF
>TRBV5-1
CASSLTGVSYEQYF
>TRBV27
CASSPRASPGVGYNEQFF
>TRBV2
CASSEVSGVYNEQFF
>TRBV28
CASSSGTSYGYTF
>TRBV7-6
CASSSQLAGTGELFF
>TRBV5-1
CASSPQTGKNYGYTF
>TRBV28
CASQQGMWETQYF
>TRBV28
CASSPGNQPQHF
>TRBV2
CASLNLNTEAFF
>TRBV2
CASGAASSGANVLTF
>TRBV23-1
CASSCSGPQHF
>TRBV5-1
CASSLGDREPNYGYTF
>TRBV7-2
CASSFSRRQETQYF
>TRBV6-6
CASNRPTRGRGEAFF
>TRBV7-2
CASSRRQGWYEQYF
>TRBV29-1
CSVEQGYRGRTQYF
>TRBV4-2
CASSQPNTGELFF
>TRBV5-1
CASSLAGTKNNEQFF
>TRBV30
CAWSVVGYGANVLTF
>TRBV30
CAWSVPEGLAGLYEQYF
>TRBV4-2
CASSQVGTSHYEQYF
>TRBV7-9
CASSFSRSGSNQPQHF
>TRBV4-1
CASSQEEGQPQHF
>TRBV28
CASSPRMGQPQHF
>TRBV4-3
CASSLGGWGDTEAFF
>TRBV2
CASSEEAGTTGGGYTF
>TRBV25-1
CASSGRMASDTEAFF
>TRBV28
CATRSMTWGGAGGELFF
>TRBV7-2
CASSSPLSGRLGTDTQYF
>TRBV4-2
CASSQGVWGLQETQYF
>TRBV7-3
CASSSQGDTEAFF
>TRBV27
CASSLAGTGVTEAFF
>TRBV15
CATSRELVVTDNQPQHF